This T cell receptor (beta chain) came from a study of shared clonotypes between healthy human individuals. Points from the study as a whole: The generation probabilities recorded for non-shared clonotypes fell below those of clonotypes shared by all four donors.

V was shortened by 3 bases and J by 7 bases, with 7 bases between the two germline ends. Germline loops: CDR1 LNHDA, CDR2 SQIVND (reference sequence). CDR3 length: 12 residues. The method was immunoSEQ multiplex PCR; TCRdb's version includes in-frame clones alone and lacks a portion of them. The table shows about 2.4 million clones, with 90% to 95% occurring only once. Notes on this clone: Its specificity is unknown.

Sequencing was carried out using naive CD4+ T cells sorted from blood. Noted subset: CD45RA+ positively selected. The clonotype was recovered from a man aged 18 to 29 in good health. The gene calls are TRBV19 and TRBJ2-4, with D perhaps matching TRBD1 (5 bases). The CDR3 reads CASSIKGNIQYF. The CDR3 nucleotides are TGTGCCAGTAGTATCAAGGGGAACATTCAGTACTTC.